This T cell receptor beta chain was found in a study of blood T cell repertoires in COVID-19. Turning to the study itself: Material from acute and convalescent COVID-19 was sourced from the United States, Italy and Spain.

Germline lookup yields CDR1 SGHNT and CDR2 YENEEA. Trimming stripped 1 base from V and 1 base from J, with 5 bases between. The CDR3 length is 13 residues. Original processing methods: For nucleated cells, counts were estimated from reference gene primer amplification. The data were produced by immunoSEQ multiplex PCR, yet TCRdb's version contains in-frame clones alone and is incomplete. The V and J calls and clone size come from that table; D and trimming were worked out from the DNA. Counted here are 150,000 to 200,000 clones, more than 70% occurring once; the ten biggest clones make up approximately 2.9%.

This clonotype originated in a woman of 80 years or more with active or convalescent COVID-19. The specimen was peripheral blood. This chain connects TRBV11-3 to TRBJ2-7; D possibly corresponds to TRBD2 (5 bases). As DNA, the CDR3 is TGTGCCAGCAGCTTAGGGGAGTCCTACGAGCAGTACTTC. Its protein product is CASSLGESYEQYF.